Listed here are 26 T cell receptor beta chains from one sample, sequenced in a study of cytomegalovirus exposure and HLA in healthy donors. Primers for the PCR totalled 60 Vbeta and 13 Jbeta. This table comes from immunoSEQ multiplex PCR, and its TCRdb copy is limited to in-frame clones, with some not included. The table shows approximately 220,000 clones, with approximately 88% occurring only once. Sequenced material: PBMCs. The source is a boy younger than 10 in good health and CMV-seronegative.

The CDR3 DNA reads as TGCAGCGTGAGGGACTCTAGCAATCAGCCCCAGCATTTT. This translates into CSVRDSSNQPQHF. This chain connects TRBV29-1 to TRBJ1-5, with D possibly TRBD1 on 5 matching bases. The CDR3 contains 13 residues. Per germline, CDR1 SQVTM and CDR2 ANQGSEA. Trimming pared 6 bases from V and 0 bases from J, leaving 9 bases between.

In this sample, this clone turned up a few times. V gene TRBV5-1 combines with J gene TRBJ2-3; 8 bases match TRBD2. Germline trimming cut 4 bases from V and 5 bases from J; bases unmatched to any gene: 6. The germline CDR1 and CDR2 sequences are SGHRS and YFSETQ. The CDR3 runs to 14 residues. This CDR3 reads CASSPRTSLDTQYF. In nucleotides, the CDR3 is TGCGCCAGCAGCCCAAGGACTAGCCTAGATACGCAGTATTTT.

The V gene is TRBV19, the J gene TRBJ1-1, with 10 positions matching TRBD1. The CDR3 spans 16 residues. With V trimmed by 5 bases and J by 1 base, 7 bases remained unmatched. The germline CDR1 and CDR2 sequences are LNHDA and SQIVND (reference sequence). CDR3 bases: TGTGCCAGTAGTTCCCGACAGGGGGCGAGGAACACTGAAGCTTTCTTT. Translating it yields CASSSRQGARNTEAFF.

A few counts support this clone. The chain uses TRBV7-8 and TRBJ1-1, with unresolved D. The CDR3 is 13 residues long. In germline, CDR1 is SGHVS, CDR2 FQNEAQ. Between the trimmed V and J ends, which lost 6 bases and 1 base, there was a span of 9 bases. The CDR3 sequence: CASSPQWNTEAFF. The CDR3 DNA follows: TGTGCCAGCAGTCCACAGTGGAACACTGAAGCTTTCTTT.

V usage is TRBV7-2 and J usage is TRBJ2-1, with no clear D. The CDR3 is 16 residues long. Germline CDR1 SGHTA, CDR2 FQGNSA. Trimming took 3 bases from V and 3 from J, leaving 15 bases between them. CDR3 sequence reads: CASSFTRYPSYNEQFF. CDR3 DNA sequence: TGTGCCAGCAGCTTTACTCGCTACCCTAGCTACAATGAGCAGTTCTTC.

The rearrangement joins TRBV19 to TRBJ1-3, with D possibly being TRBD1 (5 bases). This CDR3 is 16 amino acids long. Trimming took 1 base from V and 2 from J, leaving 12 bases between them. Germline V CDR1 and CDR2: LNHDA, SQIVND (reference sequence). This chain's CDR3 is CASSIGEQVTGNTIYF. The DNA for the CDR3 is TGTGCCAGTAGTATAGGGGAACAGGTCACTGGAAACACCATATATTTT.

The rearrangement links TRBV27 to TRBJ2-1; possibly TRBD2 for D (5 bases). The germline V gene encodes CDR1 MNHEY and CDR2 SMNVEV (reference sequence). This CDR3 has 14 amino acids. The V end lost 3 bases, the J end lost 6 bases, and 12 bases lay between the germline ends. The CDR3 sequence is CASSLGPLANEQFF. The CDR3 nucleotides read TGTGCCAGCAGTTTGGGCCCGCTAGCCAATGAGCAGTTCTTC.

This clone appeared a few times. The rearrangement uses TRBV19 and TRBJ2-7, with a tentative D call TRBD2 (6 bases). CDR3 size: 12 residues. V lost 8 bases, J lost 5 bases, and 13 bases lay in between. CDR1 is LNHDA, CDR2 SQIVND, per germline (reference sequence). The CDR3 reads CASRGREDEQYF. The CDR3 DNA sequence: TGTGCCAGTCGGGGCAGGGAGGACGAGCAGTACTTC.

The V call is TRBV5-5, the J call TRBJ2-2; the D is unclear. The CDR3 spans 14 residues. Trimming left V 0 bases short and J 6 bases short, with 9 bases between. Per germline, CDR1 SGHKS and CDR2 YYEKEE (reference sequence). In DNA form, the CDR3 reads TGTGCCAGCAGCTTGGGAGTACCCCCCGGGGAGCTGTTTTTT. Amino acid sequence: CASSLGVPPGELFF.

This clone appeared once. This chain joins TRBV7-6 and TRBJ2-3, with 9 bases identical to TRBD2. CDR3 length equals 15 residues. Germline CDR1 is SGHVS and CDR2 is FNYEAQ. V lost 1 base to trimming and J lost 2 bases; unmatched junction nucleotides: 1. CDR3 bases: TGTGCCAGCAGCTTAGGGACTAGCGACACAGATACGCAGTATTTT. This encodes CASSLGTSDTDTQYF.

The chain combines TRBV9 with TRBJ2-2; the D is unclear. There are 15 residues in the CDR3. Germline CDR1 reads SGDLS; CDR2 reads YYNGEE. The V and J ends lost 4 bases and 6 bases respectively, with 16 bases between them. The CDR3: CASSPTPIKSGELFF. In DNA, the CDR3 is TGTGCCAGCAGCCCTACTCCCATCAAGTCCGGGGAGCTGTTTTTT. Together with reference TRBV9 and TRBJ2-2, the CDR3 gives the full variable domain: DSGVTQTPKHLITATGQRVTLRCSPRSGDLSVYWYQQSLDQGLQFLIQYYNGEERAKGNILERFSAQQFPDLHSELNLSSLELGDSALYFCASSPTPIKSGELFFGEGSRLTVL.

V is TRBV19 and J is TRBJ2-7; TRBD1 matches 8 bases. V lost 5 bases and J lost 1; bases outside the gene matches: 10. The CDR3 length is 16 residues. Germline lookup yields CDR1 LNHDA and CDR2 SQIVND (reference sequence). The CDR3 DNA reads as TGTGCCAGTAGTGAGAGGACAGGGTCAAGGTCCTACGAGCAGTACTTC. Translating gives CASSERTGSRSYEQYF.

The chain employs TRBV4-3 and TRBJ1-2, with D possibly being TRBD1 (5 bases). Germline assignment: CDR1 LGHNA and CDR2 YSLEER. The CDR3 totals 13 residues. V lost 0 bases, J lost 6 bases, and 8 bases lay in between. CDR3 sequence: CASSQDWGDGYTF. The CDR3 nucleotides read TGCGCCAGCAGCCAAGATTGGGGGGATGGCTACACCTTC.

V usage is TRBV6-6 and J usage is TRBJ1-2; 7 bases are shared with TRBD1. With V trimmed by 4 bases and J by 2 bases, 1 base remained unmatched. Germline V gene data show CDR1 as MNHNY and CDR2 as SVGAGI (reference sequence). The CDR3 loop spans 13 amino acids. The CDR3 nucleotides read TGTGCCAGCAGTTTGGGACAGAACTATGGCTACACCTTC. Translated, it gives CASSLGQNYGYTF.

V gene TRBV15 combines with J gene TRBJ1-2; the D is unclear. Germline CDR1 is LNHNV and CDR2 is YYDKDF (reference sequence). This CDR3 spans 14 amino acids. V was clipped by 1 base and J by 3 bases, with 9 bases between them. CDR3 region: CATSRVVGDYGYTF. CDR3 nucleotide sequence: TGTGCCACCAGCAGAGTGGTAGGAGACTATGGCTACACCTTC.

The gene calls are TRBV10-3 and TRBJ1-1; 8 positions agree with TRBD1. The CDR3 loop spans 15 amino acids. CDR1 and CDR2 (germline): ENHRY, SYGVKD. The V gene end was trimmed by 0 bases and the J gene end by 4 bases; junction bases not matched to a gene: 4. Here the CDR3 reads CAISESGQALTEAFF. The CDR3 DNA reads as TGTGCCATCAGTGAGTCGGGACAGGCTCTCACTGAAGCTTTCTTT.

The V call is TRBV4-2, the J call TRBJ2-5; weak D call: TRBD1 (6 bases). The germline V and J ends were trimmed by 3 bases and 5 bases, with 19 bases remaining between them. Germline V gene data show CDR1 as LGHNA and CDR2 as YNFKEQ. This CDR3 has 16 residues. CDR3 amino acids: CASSQGASLGKETQYF. Here the CDR3 DNA reads TGTGCCAGCAGCCAGGGGGCCTCCTTGGGGAAGGAGACCCAGTACTTC.

This clone occurred once. The chain recombines TRBV5-1 with TRBJ1-2; unclear D gene. Per germline, CDR1 SGHRS and CDR2 YFSETQ. The V gene lost 4 bases and the J gene lost 0 bases, with 16 bases spanning the gap. The CDR3 runs to 16 residues. The CDR3 region has the DNA TGCGCCAGCAGCCTCTACCTCTTGTTAGCTAACTATGGCTACACCTTC. This gives the protein CASSLYLLLANYGYTF.

The DNA of the CDR3 is TGTGCCAGCAGGCAAGGGACAGGGGGCACAGATACGCAGTATTTT. Its protein product is CASRQGTGGTDTQYF. The genes are TRBV2 and TRBJ2-3, with 10 nucleotides matching TRBD1. The junction had 4 bases not matched to a gene; V was cut back by 6 bases and J by 1 base. In germline, CDR1 is SNHLY, CDR2 FYNNEI. This CDR3 is built from 15 residues.

The rearrangement uses TRBV6-4 and TRBJ2-3; maybe TRBD1 (5 bases). V gave up 8 bases and J gave up 4 bases, with 16 bases separating them. CDR3 length equals 14 residues. Germline-derived CDR1 and CDR2 are MRHNA and SNTAGT. The chain's CDR3 is CASPQGGFPDTQYF. The CDR3 DNA is TGTGCCAGCCCTCAGGGTGGGTTCCCAGATACGCAGTATTTT.

The rearrangement links TRBV6-1 to TRBJ1-1; D unclear. The germline V gene has CDR1 MNHNS and CDR2 SASEGT. V was clipped by 9 bases and J by 7 bases, with 15 bases between them. The CDR3 is 12 residues long. The CDR3 protein is CASHKRGHEAFF. DNA of the CDR3: TGTGCCAGTCATAAGAGAGGCCATGAAGCTTTCTTT.

The chain recombines TRBV9 with TRBJ1-2; D possibly corresponds to TRBD1 (6 bases). CDR3 size: 15 residues. Germline loops: CDR1 SGDLS, CDR2 YYNGEE. With 0 bases removed from V and 3 bases from J, the gap between germline ends came to 12 bases. The CDR3 spells CASSVDPGVDYGYTF. The CDR3 DNA sequence: TGTGCCAGCAGCGTAGATCCAGGGGTGGACTATGGCTACACCTTC.

J is TRBJ1-4 and V is TRBV14, with a possible D match to TRBD1 (6 bases). CDR1 is SGHDN and CDR2 is FVKESK in the germline V gene. This CDR3 comprises 16 residues. The ends were cut back, 1 base at V and 4 bases at J, with 13 bases in the middle. As DNA, the CDR3 is TGTGCCAGCAGCCAAGCTCTTCCCAGGGGTAATGAAAAACTGTTTTTT. Translating gives CASSQALPRGNEKLFF.

V gene TRBV6-5 combines with J gene TRBJ2-3; 7 positions match TRBD1. V was pared by 4 bases and J by 1 base, with 2 bases of the junction left unmatched. CDR1 MNHEY and CDR2 SVGAGI come from the germline V gene. The CDR3 is 14 residues long. The CDR3 spells CASSLGTGTDTQYF. The CDR3 DNA follows: TGTGCCAGCAGTTTAGGGACAGGCACAGATACGCAGTATTTT.

This CDR3 is CASSPRDSYGYTF. The CDR3 region has the DNA TGTGCCAGCAGCCCCCGGGACTCCTATGGCTACACCTTC. The chain is built from TRBV7-2 and TRBJ1-2, with TRBD1 as a possible D gene (5 bases). CDR1 is SGHTA, CDR2 FQGNSA, per germline. The CDR3 consists of 13 residues. V was shortened by 5 bases and J by 4 bases, with 11 bases between the two germline ends.

The chain employs TRBV12-5 and TRBJ1-5, with 8 bases lining up with TRBD1. This CDR3 is 15 amino acids long. Per the germline V gene, CDR1 is LGHNT and CDR2 is FRNRAP. V gave up 3 bases and J gave up 2 bases; unmatched junction bases: 3. CDR3 sequence (DNA): TGTGCTAGTGGTTTCTCGGGACAGGGCAATCAGCCCCAGCATTTT. This encodes CASGFSGQGNQPQHF.